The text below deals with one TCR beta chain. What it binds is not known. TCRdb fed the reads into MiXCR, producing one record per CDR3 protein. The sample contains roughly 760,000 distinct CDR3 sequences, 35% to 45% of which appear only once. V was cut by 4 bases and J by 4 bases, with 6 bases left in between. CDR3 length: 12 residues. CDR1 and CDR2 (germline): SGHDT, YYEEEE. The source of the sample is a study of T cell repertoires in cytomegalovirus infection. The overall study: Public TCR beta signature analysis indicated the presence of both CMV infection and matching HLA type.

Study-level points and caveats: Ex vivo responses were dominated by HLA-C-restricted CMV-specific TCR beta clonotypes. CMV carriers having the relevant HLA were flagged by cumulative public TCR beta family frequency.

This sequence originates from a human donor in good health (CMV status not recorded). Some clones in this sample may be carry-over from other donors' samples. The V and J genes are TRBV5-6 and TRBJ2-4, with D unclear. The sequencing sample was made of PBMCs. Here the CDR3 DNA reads TGTGCCAGCAGCACACCGAAAAACATTCAGTACTTC. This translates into CASSTPKNIQYF.